Presented here are 30 T cell receptor beta chains from one specimen sequenced in a study of a mutant IDH1 vaccine in newly diagnosed glioma. TCRdb's table, derived via immunoSEQ multiplex PCR, lists solely in-frame clones and lacks some. The repertoire holds 60,000 to 85,000 clones, with 79% as singletons. Documented time point: baseline, week 1 (first vaccination visit). Treatment defined: pre-vaccination baseline after standard-of-care therapy. The sequenced sample was PBMCs, obtained from a glioma patient treated with radiotherapy, temozolomide or both. All receptors come from a man aged 45-65 years with glioma.

In this sample, this clone turned up a few times. The chain carries TRBV5-6 and TRBJ1-3, with 7 bases lining up with TRBD1. The V and J ends lost 0 bases and 0 bases, in that order; junction bases with no gene match: 9. This CDR3 has 18 amino acids. CDR1 and CDR2 from the germline V gene are SGHDT and YYEEEE. The CDR3 bases are TGTGCCAGCAGCTTGGGAGGGCGACAGGGCTTCTCTGGAAACACCATATATTTT. As protein: CASSLGGRQGFSGNTIYF.

V gene TRBV5-4 combines with J gene TRBJ1-3, with a tentative D call TRBD1 (5 bases). Germline CDR1 and CDR2: SGHNT and YYREEE (reference sequence). CDR3 size: 13 residues. Deletions cut 4 bases from V and 3 bases from J, with 8 bases between. CDR3 nucleotide sequence: TGTGCCAGCAGCGGGGGATATGGAAACACCATATATTTT. Protein sequence: CASSGGYGNTIYF. The variable domain in full, completed from reference TRBV5-4 and TRBJ1-3, reads ETGVTQSPTHLIKTRGQQVTLRCSSQSGHNTVSWYQQALGQGPQFIFQYYREEENGRGNFPPRFSGLQFPNYSSELNVNALELDDSALYLCASSGGYGNTIYFGEGSWLTVV.

CDR3 in DNA: TGTGCCAGCAGTTTTAGGGGAGGCGAGCAGTACTTC. As protein: CASSFRGGEQYF. The chain recombines TRBV28 with TRBJ2-7; D possibly corresponds to TRBD2 (6 bases). CDR1 MDHEN and CDR2 SYDVKM come from the germline V gene. CDR3 size: 12 residues. V was clipped by 3 bases and J by 6 bases, with 9 bases between them.

The rearrangement joins TRBV19 to TRBJ2-3; tentative D call: TRBD1 (6 bases). CDR3 length: 15 residues. Germline loops: CDR1 LNHDA, CDR2 SQIVND (reference sequence). Trimming took off 4 bases at V and 1 base at J, with 12 bases between the two ends. CDR3 nucleotides: TGTGCCAGTAGTACCCCGGGACACGGCACAGATACGCAGTATTTT. Residues: CASSTPGHGTDTQYF.

This clone was seen a single time. The rearrangement joins TRBV30 to TRBJ2-1; D is ambiguous. Per germline, CDR1 GTSNPN and CDR2 SVGIG (reference sequence). Trimming left V 3 bases short and J 10 bases short, with 13 bases between. CDR3 length: 12 amino acids. The CDR3 DNA is TGTGCCTGGAGCGCCAGTGGGTGGGAGCAGTTCTTC. This codes for CAWSASGWEQFF.

V usage is TRBV9 and J usage is TRBJ1-5; 7 positions agree with TRBD1. The CDR3 runs to 13 residues. Germline-derived CDR1 and CDR2 are SGDLS and YYNGEE. V was clipped by 4 bases and J by 7 bases; unmatched bases: 5. CDR3 DNA sequence: TGTGCCAGCAGCCGACAGGGTCGGCAGCCCCAGCATTTT. It specifies CASSRQGRQPQHF.

The rearrangement links TRBV5-1 to TRBJ2-2; no clear D. Germline V gene data show CDR1 as SGHRS and CDR2 as YFSETQ. This CDR3 is built from 16 residues. The germline V and J ends were trimmed by 4 bases and 0 bases, with 13 bases remaining between them. The CDR3 bases are TGCGCCAGCAGCCTCGGTAACCCAGCGAACACCGGGGAGCTGTTTTTT. Protein: CASSLGNPANTGELFF.

This chain connects TRBV9 to TRBJ1-2; a possible D gene is TRBD1 (5 bases). Germline V lookup: CDR1 SGDLS, CDR2 YYNGEE. This CDR3 spans 13 amino acids. V was cut by 0 bases and J by 6 bases, with 9 bases left in between. For the CDR3, the DNA is TGTGCCAGCAGCGTAGACCAGGGTAATGGCTACACCTTC. It specifies CASSVDQGNGYTF.

The V and J genes are TRBV27 and TRBJ2-7, with TRBD2 as a possible D gene (5 bases). The CDR3 runs to 14 residues. Germline CDR1 is MNHEY and CDR2 is SMNVEV (reference sequence). Trimming removed 0 bases at V and 6 bases at J, with 12 bases between. CDR3 amino acids: CASSLSMDFGEQYF. The CDR3 nucleotides are TGTGCCAGCAGTTTATCGATGGACTTCGGCGAGCAGTACTTC.

This rearrangement joins TRBV19 to TRBJ2-2; 7 bases agree with TRBD1. The CDR3 is 14 amino acids. Per germline, CDR1 LNHDA and CDR2 SQIVND (reference sequence). The trim removed 11 bases at V and 1 base at J, leaving 7 bases unmatched. The CDR3 loop reads CASTGTENTGELFF. The DNA for the CDR3 is TGTGCCTCGACCGGGACAGAGAACACCGGGGAGCTGTTTTTT.

The chain has TRBV7-9 and TRBJ1-4; maybe TRBD1 (6 bases). The CDR3 totals 14 residues. Trimming took off 6 bases at V and 5 bases at J, with 13 bases between the two ends. In germline, CDR1 is SEHNR, CDR2 FQNEAQ (reference sequence). CDR3 sequence (DNA): TGTGCCAGCAGGCCGACAGGAGGAAATGAAAAACTGTTTTTT. It specifies CASRPTGGNEKLFF. Together with reference TRBV7-9 and TRBJ1-4, the CDR3 gives the full variable domain: DTGVSQNPRHKITKRGQNVTFRCDPISEHNRLYWYRQTLGQGPEFLTYFQNEAQLEKSRLLSDRFSAERPKGSFSTLEIQRTEQGDSAMYLCASRPTGGNEKLFFGSGTQLSVL.

J is TRBJ2-5 and V is TRBV28; tentative D call: TRBD2 (5 bases). Germline loops: CDR1 MDHEN, CDR2 SYDVKM. CDR3 length equals 13 residues. The ends were cut back, 2 bases at V and 4 bases at J, with 8 bases in the middle. Written as DNA, the CDR3 is TGTGCCAGCAGTTTAGGAGGCCGAGAGACCCAGTACTTC. This translates into CASSLGGRETQYF.

This clone was seen a single time. The chain couples TRBV30 to TRBJ2-2; 9 bases are a match to TRBD1. Trimming at V came to 4 bases and at J to 5 bases, leaving 5 bases not matched to a gene. The CDR3 contains 14 residues. Germline lookup yields CDR1 GTSNPN and CDR2 SVGIG (reference sequence). The CDR3 region has the DNA TGTGCCTGGACCGGACAGGGGAGAACCGGGGAGCTGTTTTTT. The encoded protein is CAWTGQGRTGELFF.

The J gene is TRBJ2-5, the V gene TRBV5-5; D remains unclear. CDR3 length: 14 residues. Looked up from germline, CDR1 is SGHKS and CDR2 is YYEKEE (reference sequence). CDR3: CASSFVDGQETQYF. The CDR3 DNA reads TGTGCATCATCGTTTGTGGACGGCCAAGAGACCCAGTACTTC.

The chain joins TRBV29-1 to TRBJ2-2; D might be TRBD2 (7 bases). Trimming took 7 bases from V and 4 from J, leaving 16 bases between them. This CDR3 has 14 amino acids. Germline CDR1 SQVTM, CDR2 ANQGSEA. The CDR3 region has the DNA TGCAGCGCTGTAGGGGGGGGCAGCACCGGGGAGCTGTTTTTT. Encoded protein: CSAVGGGSTGELFF.

The chain joins TRBV2 to TRBJ2-1; tentatively, D is TRBD1 (5 bases). The germline V gene has CDR1 SNHLY and CDR2 FYNNEI. The CDR3 has 13 amino acids. V lost 2 bases and J 9 bases, leaving 11 bases between the germline ends. In nucleotides, the CDR3 is TGTGCCAGCAGTGAACTTGGTAGGGGTGAGCAGTTCTTC. Residues: CASSELGRGEQFF.

A single count supports this clone. This chain links TRBV7-9 with TRBJ1-5; 9 bases are shared with TRBD1. Trimming at V came to 5 bases and at J to 2 bases, leaving 7 bases not matched to a gene. The CDR3 spans 16 residues. Germline lookup yields CDR1 SEHNR and CDR2 FQNEAQ (reference sequence). The CDR3 DNA sequence: TGTGCCAGCAGCCCGGGACAGGGAGGGGGCAATCAGCCCCAGCATTTT. Translation: CASSPGQGGGNQPQHF.

This clone was counted only a few times. As DNA, the CDR3 is TGTGCCAGCAGCAAAGCTGGTAAAGTGGGCCGCCTCGATAAGCAGTACTTC. Encoded protein: CASSKAGKVGRLDKQYF. This chain connects TRBV21-1 to TRBJ2-7; TRBD1, the D gene given by the table, was not confirmed from the DNA. TRBV21-1 is a listed pseudogene. The CDR3 is made up of 17 amino acids.

This clone was picked up one time. The CDR3 spells CARSFPTGLSSYNEQFF. CDR3 DNA sequence: TGTGCCAGAAGCTTCCCGACAGGTTTAAGCTCCTACAATGAGCAGTTCTTC. V is TRBV5-3 and J is TRBJ2-1; possibly TRBD1 for D (6 bases). TRBV5-3 counts as an open reading frame of uncertain function. CDR3 size: 17 residues. V was trimmed by 2 bases and J by 0 bases, leaving 15 bases between them.

About this clone: This CDR3 is also generated by other DNA sequences in the sample. In DNA, the CDR3 is TGTGCCAGTAGTGGGTCCGGAAATCAGCCCCAGCATTTT. Translation: CASSGSGNQPQHF. The chain uses TRBV19 and TRBJ1-5, with unresolved D. Trimming removed 5 bases at V and 4 bases at J, with 9 bases between. CDR3 length: 13 amino acids. Germline-derived CDR1 and CDR2 are LNHDA and SQIVND (reference sequence).

This clone was observed a few times. The V gene is TRBV30, the J gene TRBJ2-2, with D maybe TRBD2 (5 bases). Germline values: CDR1 GTSNPN, CDR2 SVGIG (reference sequence). Trimming shortened V by 3 bases and J by 5 bases, and 7 bases separated the two germline ends. This CDR3 contains 12 residues. CDR3 loop: CAWRIATGELFF. The CDR3 region has the DNA TGTGCCTGGAGAATAGCGACCGGGGAGCTGTTTTTT.

The rearrangement links TRBV19 to TRBJ2-6; no clear D. Trimming shortened V by 3 bases and J by 1 base, and 7 bases separated the two germline ends. Germline lookup yields CDR1 LNHDA and CDR2 SQIVND (reference sequence). The CDR3 sequence is 15 residues long. This chain's CDR3 is CASSIPRSGANVLTF. The DNA of the CDR3 is TGTGCCAGTAGTATCCCCAGGTCTGGGGCCAACGTCCTGACTTTC.

The V call is TRBV27, the J call TRBJ2-1, with D unclear. With 6 bases removed from V and 4 bases from J, the gap between germline ends came to 13 bases. The CDR3 consists of 14 residues. Germline CDR1 MNHEY, CDR2 SMNVEV (reference sequence). The CDR3 DNA follows: TGTGCCAGCAGCCCACGAGACCATTACAATGAGCAGTTCTTC. Its protein product is CASSPRDHYNEQFF.

This chain joins TRBV2 and TRBJ2-1, with 7 bases matching TRBD1. The trim removed 7 bases at V and 8 bases at J, leaving 11 bases unmatched. Germline assignment: CDR1 SNHLY and CDR2 FYNNEI. This CDR3 is 14 amino acids long. The CDR3 DNA sequence: TGTGCCAGCACTCCGGGACAGTCTCTCGATGAGCAGTTCTTC. It specifies CASTPGQSLDEQFF.

This clone was counted a single time. The chain is built from TRBV19 and TRBJ2-7; 7 nucleotides agree with TRBD2. V shed 6 bases, J shed 6 bases, and the junction held 11 bases outside the gene matches. CDR3 length equals 14 residues. Germline V gives CDR1 LNHDA, CDR2 SQIVND (reference sequence). CDR3 coding DNA: TGTGCCAGTAGCCTAGCGGAGGGCCTTTCCGAGCAGTACTTC. Translating gives CASSLAEGLSEQYF.

In DNA form, the CDR3 reads TGTGCCAGCTCACCAAGAGGGGCCTCCTACGAGCAGTACTTC. Encoded protein: CASSPRGASYEQYF. The rearrangement uses TRBV18 and TRBJ2-7; perhaps D is TRBD1 or TRBD2 (5 bases each). The CDR3 contains 14 residues. Trimming pared 2 bases from V and 0 bases from J, leaving 8 bases between. The germline CDR1 and CDR2 sequences are KGHSH and LQKENI.

This chain links TRBV2 with TRBJ1-5; 8 nucleotides match TRBD1. The CDR3 has 14 residues. Per germline, CDR1 SNHLY and CDR2 FYNNEI. Losses at the gene ends were 5 bases for V and 5 bases for J; bases not matched to a gene: 5. CDR3 amino acids: CASSRTGRDQPQHF. The CDR3 DNA sequence: TGTGCCAGCAGTAGGACAGGGAGAGATCAGCCCCAGCATTTT. Complete variable domain (other parts from reference TRBV2 and TRBJ1-5): EPEVTQTPSHQVTQMGQEVILRCVPISNHLYFYWYRQILGQKVEFLVSFYNNEISEKSEIFDDQFSVERPDGSNFTLKIRSTKLEDSAMYFCASSRTGRDQPQHFGDGTRLSIL.

CDR3 sequence reads: CASGGPATRRVGGYTF. CDR3 sequence (DNA): TGTGCCAGCGGGGGGCCTGCAACCAGGAGGGTGGGGGGCTACACCTTC. J is TRBJ1-2 and V is TRBV7-9; D is perhaps TRBD1 (6 bases). The V and J ends lost 8 bases and 8 bases respectively, with 27 bases between them. There are 16 residues in the CDR3. Per the germline V gene, CDR1 is SEHNR and CDR2 is FQNEAQ (reference sequence).

A few counts support this clone. The chain combines TRBV5-6 with TRBJ2-3; the D is unclear. V dropped 3 bases and J dropped 14 bases, with 19 bases sitting between them. Looked up from germline, CDR1 is SGHDT and CDR2 is YYEEEE. The CDR3 extends over 13 amino acids. CDR3 coding DNA: TGTGCCAGCAGCTATAGCCGCCGGAATCTCGGGTATTTT. Amino acids: CASSYSRRNLGYF.

This chain links TRBV2 with TRBJ2-3, with TRBD1 as a possible D gene (5 bases). The CDR3 covers 12 residues. Trimming left V 6 bases short and J 5 bases short, with 9 bases between. Germline V gene data show CDR1 as SNHLY and CDR2 as FYNNEI. The CDR3 reads CASRDRGDTQYF. In DNA form, the CDR3 reads TGTGCCAGCAGAGATAGGGGAGATACGCAGTATTTT.